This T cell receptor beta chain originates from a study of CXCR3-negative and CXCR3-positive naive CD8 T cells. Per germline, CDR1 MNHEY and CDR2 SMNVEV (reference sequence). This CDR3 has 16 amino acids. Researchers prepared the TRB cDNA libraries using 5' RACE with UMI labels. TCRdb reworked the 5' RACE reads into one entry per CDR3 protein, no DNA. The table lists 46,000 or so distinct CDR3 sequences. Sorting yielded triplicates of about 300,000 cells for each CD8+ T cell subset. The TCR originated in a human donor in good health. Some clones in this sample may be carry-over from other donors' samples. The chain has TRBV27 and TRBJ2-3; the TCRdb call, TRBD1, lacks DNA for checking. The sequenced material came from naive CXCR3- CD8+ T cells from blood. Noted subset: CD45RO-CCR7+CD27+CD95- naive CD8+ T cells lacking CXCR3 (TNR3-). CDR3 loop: CASSLQGALGTDTQYF.